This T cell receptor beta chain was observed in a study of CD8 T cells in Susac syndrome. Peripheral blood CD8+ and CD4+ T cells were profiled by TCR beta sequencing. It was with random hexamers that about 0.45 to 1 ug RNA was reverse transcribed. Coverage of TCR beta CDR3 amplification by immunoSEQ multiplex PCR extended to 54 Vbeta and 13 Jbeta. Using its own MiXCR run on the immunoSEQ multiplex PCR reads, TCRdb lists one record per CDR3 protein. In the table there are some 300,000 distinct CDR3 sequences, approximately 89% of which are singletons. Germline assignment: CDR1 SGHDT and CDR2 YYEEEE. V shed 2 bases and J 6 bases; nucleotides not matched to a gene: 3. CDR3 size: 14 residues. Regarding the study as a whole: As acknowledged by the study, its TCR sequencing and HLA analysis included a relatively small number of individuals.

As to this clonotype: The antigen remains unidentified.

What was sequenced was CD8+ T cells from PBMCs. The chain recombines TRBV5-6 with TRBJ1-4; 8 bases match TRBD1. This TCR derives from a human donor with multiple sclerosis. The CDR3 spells CASSFQGADEKLFF. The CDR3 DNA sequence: TGTGCCAGCAGCTTCCAGGGGGCCGATGAAAAACTGTTTTTT.